The 6 T cell receptor beta chains listed next were all sequenced from one sample in a study of shared clonotypes between healthy human individuals. Profiled with immunoSEQ multiplex PCR; TCRdb holds only in-frame clones, not every one. The sample holds a few million clones, approximately 95% seen once. Sequencing input: naive CD4+ T cells sorted from blood. The subset is: CD45RA+ positively selected. The receptors stem from a man between 18 and 35 years old in good health.

V and J are TRBV9 and TRBJ1-6; TRBD1 might be the D (5 bases). With 3 bases removed from V and 10 bases from J, the gap between germline ends came to 17 bases. The CDR3 runs to 15 residues. The germline CDR1 and CDR2 sequences are SGDLS and YYNGEE. In nucleotides, the CDR3 is TGTGCCAGCAGCGCCCTGGAAAGGGGACTGTCACCCCTCCACTTT. Translated: CASSALERGLSPLHF. The full variable domain, completed using reference TRBV9 and TRBJ1-6, is DSGVTQTPKHLITATGQRVTLRCSPRSGDLSVYWYQQSLDQGLQFLIQYYNGEERAKGNILERFSAQQFPDLHSELNLSSLELGDSALYFCASSALERGLSPLHFGNGTRLTVT.

With respect to this clone: One end of the junction does not line up with germline, which may come from a read error. V is TRBV7-7 and J is TRBJ2-5; perhaps D is TRBD1 or TRBD2 (5 bases each). Germline CDR1 and CDR2: SSHAT and FNYEAQ (reference sequence). The CDR3 extends over 15 amino acids. This CDR3 reads CASSLGPGQQETQYF. The CDR3 DNA follows: TGTGCTAGCAGCTTAGGCCCGGGGCAGCAAGAGACCCAGTACTTC.

The chain recombines TRBV7-2 with TRBJ2-7, with D unresolved. Per the germline V gene, CDR1 is SGHTA and CDR2 is FQGNSA. This CDR3 has 11 residues. The ends were cut back, 8 bases at V and 5 bases at J, with 10 bases in the middle. For the CDR3, the DNA is TGTGCCAGCCACCTTGGGAACGAGCAGTACTTC. As protein: CASHLGNEQYF.

The rearrangement joins TRBV10-3 to TRBJ1-2, with unresolved D. Germline V lookup: CDR1 ENHRY, CDR2 SYGVKD. This CDR3 is built from 12 residues. Trimming pared 0 bases from V and 8 bases from J, leaving 7 bases between. The CDR3 is CAISESGPGYTF. The CDR3 bases are TGTGCCATCAGTGAGTCAGGCCCCGGCTACACCTTC.

The chain uses TRBV20-1 and TRBJ1-4; D remains unclear. The CDR3 is 11 amino acids. Germline V gives CDR1 DFQATT, CDR2 SNEGSKA (reference sequence). Trimming removed 6 bases at V and 8 bases at J, with 10 bases between. In DNA form, the CDR3 reads TGCAGTGCCCGGAGGGTCGAAAAACTGTTTTTT. Its translation: CSARRVEKLFF.

This sequence joins TRBV30 and TRBJ2-5, with unresolved D. CDR3 size: 12 residues. Trimming took off 1 base at V and 2 bases at J, with 5 bases between the two ends. Germline V gene sequence: CDR1 GTSNPN, CDR2 SVGIG (reference sequence). Here the CDR3 reads CAWSAQQETQYF. Here the CDR3 DNA reads TGTGCCTGGAGTGCTCAGCAAGAGACCCAGTACTTC. The variable domain in full, with the rest retrieved from reference TRBV30 and TRBJ2-5, is SQTIHQWPATLVQPVGSPLSLECTVEGTSNPNLYWYRQAAGRGLQLLFYSVGIGQISSEVPQNLSASRPQDRQFILSSKKLLLSDSGFYLCAWSAQQETQYFGPGTRLLVL.